Sequencing of this TCR beta chain was carried out in a study of Ad26.COV2.S vaccination and SARS-CoV-2 variants. A word on this clone: Its specificity is unknown.

Germline CDR1 LNHDA, CDR2 SQIVND (reference sequence). J lost 6 bases, V lost 5 bases, and 12 bases had no gene match. CDR3 length: 16 residues. The treatment denotes: over 15 received Ad26.COV2.S at low or high dose, single or two shots; several received placebo; per-sample allocation not given. The samples date from day 63 after the first vaccine or placebo injection. An Ad26 vector expressing Wuhan-strain SARS-CoV-2 spike constituted the vaccine. Sequencing used immunoSEQ multiplex PCR; TCRdb keeps in-frame clones, though not all of them. The sample shows under 550,000 clones, roughly 90% of them seen only once. The study's findings and limits: Analyses that measured TCR breadth and depth may have underestimated total T cell responses. Vaccine and placebo recipients had similar non-spike TCR breadth. Following vaccination, spike-specific CD8+ and CD4+ T cell responses reportedly exhibited substantial breadth.

The source was peripheral blood, collected in a trial of Ad26.COV2.S vaccine versus placebo. The receptor comes from a person aged 18-60 years who received the Ad26.COV2.S COVID-19 vaccine or a placebo. This chain links TRBV19 with TRBJ1-5, with 8 bases aligning to TRBD1. In nucleotides, the CDR3 is TGTGCCAGTAGTGTCCGATGGACAGGGTTGGCTCAGCCCCAGCATTTT. This codes for CASSVRWTGLAQPQHF.